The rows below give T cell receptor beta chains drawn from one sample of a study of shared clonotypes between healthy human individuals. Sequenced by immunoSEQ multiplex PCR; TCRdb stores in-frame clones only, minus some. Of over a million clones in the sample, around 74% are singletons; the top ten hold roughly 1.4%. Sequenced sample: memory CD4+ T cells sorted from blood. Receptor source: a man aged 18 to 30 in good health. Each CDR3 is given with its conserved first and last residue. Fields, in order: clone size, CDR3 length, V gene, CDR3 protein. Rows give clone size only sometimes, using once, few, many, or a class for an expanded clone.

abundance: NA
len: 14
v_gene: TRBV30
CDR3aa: CAWSKLGHLSASTF

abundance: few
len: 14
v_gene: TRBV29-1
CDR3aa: CSVGQGVYAGELFF

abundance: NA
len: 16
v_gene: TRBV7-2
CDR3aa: CASSLEGRWGNEKLFF

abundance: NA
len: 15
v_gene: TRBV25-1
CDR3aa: CASSDLRAAYNEQFF

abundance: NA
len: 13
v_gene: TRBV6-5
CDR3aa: CASSYRTGIEAFF

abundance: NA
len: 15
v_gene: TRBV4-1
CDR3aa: CASSQPTGSNEKLFF

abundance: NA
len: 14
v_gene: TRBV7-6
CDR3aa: CASSLATTADTQYF

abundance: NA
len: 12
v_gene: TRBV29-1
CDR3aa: CSVTMDRIFHTF

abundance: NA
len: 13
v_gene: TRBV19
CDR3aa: CATRCRGCDEQYF

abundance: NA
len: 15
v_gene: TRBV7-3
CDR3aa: CASSLQGLGQETQYF

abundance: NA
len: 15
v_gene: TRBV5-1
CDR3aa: CASSATGAATGELFF

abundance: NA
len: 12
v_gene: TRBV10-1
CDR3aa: CASSSGQETQYF

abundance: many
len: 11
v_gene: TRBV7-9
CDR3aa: CASSSISGYTF

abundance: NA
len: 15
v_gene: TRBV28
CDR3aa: CASSNRGPQYNEQFF

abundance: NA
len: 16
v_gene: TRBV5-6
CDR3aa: CASSPVDFSGANVLTF

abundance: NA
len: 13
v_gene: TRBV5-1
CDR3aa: CASSLRQQETQYF

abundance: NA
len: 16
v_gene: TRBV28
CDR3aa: CASSFDPRGGRETQYF

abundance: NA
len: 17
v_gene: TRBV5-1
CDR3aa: CASSGGGQGISQETQYF

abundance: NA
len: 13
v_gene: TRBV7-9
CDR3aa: CASSRGRENEQFF

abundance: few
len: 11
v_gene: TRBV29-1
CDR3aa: CSGKIGETQYF

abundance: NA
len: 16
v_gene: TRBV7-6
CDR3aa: CASSSPASGRTGELFF

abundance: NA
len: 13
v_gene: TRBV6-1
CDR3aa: CASARDRASEQYF

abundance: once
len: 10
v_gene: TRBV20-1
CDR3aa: CSAAAETQYF

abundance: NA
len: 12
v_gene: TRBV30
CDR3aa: CAWSRVGYEQYF

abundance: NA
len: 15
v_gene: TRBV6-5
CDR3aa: CASSSGTKVGSPLHF

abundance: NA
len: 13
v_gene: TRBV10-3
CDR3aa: CAISVDSSAEQYF

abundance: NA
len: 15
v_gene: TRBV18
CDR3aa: CASSPPSGQGEKLFF

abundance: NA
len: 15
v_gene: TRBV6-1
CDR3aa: CASSLRTSGDNEQFF

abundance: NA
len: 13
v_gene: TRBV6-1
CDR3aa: CASSEASGYEQYF

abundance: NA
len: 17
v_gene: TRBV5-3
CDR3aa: CARSIGLAGGVVDTQYF

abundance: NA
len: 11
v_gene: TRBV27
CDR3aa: CASGDWAGYTF